There are a few counts of the clone carrying this T cell receptor beta chain. Its antigen is unidentified. The sample belongs to a study of T-cell reconstitution after alpha-beta-depleted transplantation in children. Notes on the study in general: It was newly produced T cells that mostly accounted for T-cell counts and diversity one year after transplant. Certain patients had high TCRbeta diversity at day 60, and it came from recipient T cells and thymic progenitors that survived.

TCRbeta library construction was performed incorporating unique molecular identifiers. TCRdb recomputed calls from the PCR reads with MiXCR, one row per CDR3 protein. The data contain a few hundred thousand distinct CDR3 sequences, 25% to 30% of them singletons. The V and J ends lost 4 bases and 0 bases respectively, with 12 bases between them. The CDR3 contains 15 residues. The germline V gene encodes CDR1 LGHNA and CDR2 YNFKEQ. This sample comprised PBMCs, obtained before TCRalphabeta/CD19-depleted stem cell transplant. The sequence derives from a boy younger than two with Wiskott-Aldrich syndrome, due to receive a stem cell transplant. This rearrangement joins TRBV4-2 to TRBJ2-5; TRBD1 might be the D (5 bases). CDR3 DNA: TGTGCCAGCAGCCCATTGGGGCTGGACCAAGAGACCCAGTACTTC. Its translation is CASSPLGLDQETQYF.